The 20 T cell receptor beta chains in this list originate from one sample, sequenced in a study of blood T cell repertoires in COVID-19. Clones were read by immunoSEQ multiplex PCR, and TCRdb kept only the in-frame ones, dropping some. In the table there are 85,000 to 130,000 clones, more than 80% of which are singletons. The sequencing sample was made of peripheral blood. The receptor set was obtained from a woman in her fifties or sixties with acute or convalescent COVID-19.

The rearrangement links TRBV6-5 to TRBJ2-3, with unresolved D. The V gene lost 6 bases and the J gene lost 2 bases, with 12 bases spanning the gap. The CDR3 covers 14 residues. Germline loops: CDR1 MNHEY, CDR2 SVGAGI. In DNA form, the CDR3 reads TGTGCCAGCAGGGCAAGCGAGTCCACAGATACGCAGTATTTT. This codes for CASRASESTDTQYF.

This clone is a singleton in its sample. The chain combines TRBV19 with TRBJ2-3, with TRBD1 as a possible D gene (5 bases). This CDR3 comprises 16 residues. Germline V gene data show CDR1 as LNHDA and CDR2 as SQIVND (reference sequence). V was pared by 3 bases and J by 0 bases, with 13 bases between. The CDR3 sequence is CASSILRQTSTDTQYF. For the CDR3, the DNA is TGTGCCAGTAGTATCCTCAGACAGACTAGCACAGATACGCAGTATTTT. The variable domain in full, completed from reference TRBV19 and TRBJ2-3, reads DGGITQSPKYLFRKEGQNVTLSCEQNLNHDAMYWYRQDPGQGLRLIYYSQIVNDFQKGDIAEGYSVSREKKESFPLTVTSAQKNPTAFYLCASSILRQTSTDTQYFGPGTRLTVL.

The chain employs TRBV5-1 and TRBJ1-5; TRBD1 matches 7 bases. This CDR3 contains 15 residues. After removal of 1 base from V and 1 base from J, the junction contained 2 bases not matched to a gene. Germline V gene lookup returns CDR1 SGHRS and CDR2 YFSETQ. The CDR3 sequence is CASSLTGESNQPQHF. In DNA form, the CDR3 reads TGCGCCAGCAGCTTGACAGGGGAGAGCAATCAGCCCCAGCATTTT.

This chain uses TRBV6-6 with TRBJ1-3; 7 bases fit TRBD1. The CDR3 sequence is 15 residues long. Germline V lookup: CDR1 MNHNY, CDR2 SVGAGI (reference sequence). With V trimmed by 5 bases and J by 3 bases, 7 bases remained unmatched. CDR3 nucleotides: TGTGCCAGCAGTAACCGACAGGGAGGTGGAAACACCATATATTTT. This translates into CASSNRQGGGNTIYF.

The DNA of the CDR3 is TGTGCCAGTAGTACGACAGGGAAAGAGTACGAGCAGTACTTC. The encoded protein is CASSTTGKEYEQYF. J is TRBJ2-7 and V is TRBV19; TRBD1 agrees at 7 bases. The CDR3 length is 14 residues. The junction had 7 bases not matched to a gene; V was cut back by 4 bases and J by 4 bases. CDR1 and CDR2 (germline): LNHDA, SQIVND (reference sequence).

The genes are TRBV3-1 (or the pseudogene TRBV3-2) and TRBJ1-1; the D is unclear. V lost 7 bases and J 5 bases, leaving 14 bases between the germline ends. Germline lookup yields CDR1 LGHDT and CDR2 YNNKEL (reference sequence). The CDR3 extends over 13 amino acids. The CDR3 protein is CASTKKEGTEAFF. The CDR3 DNA sequence: TGTGCCAGCACGAAGAAGGAGGGAACTGAAGCTTTCTTT.

The chain links TRBV18 to TRBJ2-7; TRBD2 might be the D (5 bases). CDR1 is KGHSH, CDR2 LQKENI, per germline. The CDR3 sequence is 15 residues long. Between the trimmed V and J ends, which lost 1 base and 2 bases, there was a span of 12 bases. CDR3 in amino acids: CASSPRLALTYEQYF. CDR3 DNA: TGTGCCAGCTCACCACGGTTAGCGCTAACCTACGAGCAGTACTTC.

The V call is TRBV4-1, the J call TRBJ2-7, with TRBD1 as a possible D gene (6 bases). This CDR3 comprises 19 residues. Trimming cost V 0 bases and J 4 bases, with 25 bases left between them. CDR1 MGHRA and CDR2 YSYEKL come from the germline V gene. CDR3 loop: CASSQEIVGGPTGPYEQYF. The CDR3 coding sequence is TGCGCCAGCAGCCAAGAAATCGTAGGGGGACCGACCGGTCCTTACGAGCAGTACTTC.

This rearrangement joins TRBV4-2 to TRBJ2-3, with 8 nucleotides matching TRBD2. Germline V gene sequence: CDR1 LGHNA, CDR2 YNFKEQ. V dropped 1 base and J dropped 3; count of bases not matched to a gene: 9. The CDR3 covers 17 residues. CDR3 DNA: TGTGCCAGCAGCCAAGGCTATCTAGCGGGTGGGACAGATACGCAGTATTTT. Translating it yields CASSQGYLAGGTDTQYF.

V is TRBV6-5 and J is TRBJ1-2; D gene unclear. Germline-derived CDR1 and CDR2 are MNHEY and SVGAGI. V lost 0 bases to trimming and J lost 4 bases, with 9 bases between them. This CDR3 spans 14 amino acids. CDR3: CASSYSGSLYGYTF. The CDR3 bases are TGTGCCAGCAGTTACTCGGGCAGCCTCTATGGCTACACCTTC.

This clone was seen a single time. This sequence joins TRBV3-1 (or the pseudogene TRBV3-2) and TRBJ1-6; the match to TRBD1 covers 8 bases. The germline V gene has CDR1 LGHDT and CDR2 YNNKEL (reference sequence). The V and J ends lost 0 bases and 9 bases, in that order; junction bases with no gene match: 16. CDR3 length: 19 amino acids. As DNA, the CDR3 is TGTGCCAGCAGCCAAGAGTGGGACAGGCAAACCTTCGGGGGTTCACCCCTCCACTTT. This gives the protein CASSQEWDRQTFGGSPLHF.

The chain is built from TRBV2 and TRBJ1-2; 7 nucleotides align to TRBD1. Germline lookup yields CDR1 SNHLY and CDR2 FYNNEI. The CDR3 is 12 amino acids. J was trimmed by 5 bases and V by 8 bases; bases with no gene match: 5. CDR3 bases: TGTGCCAGCGGACTACAGGGGTATGGCTACACCTTC. Its protein is CASGLQGYGYTF.

The chain is built from TRBV7-2 and TRBJ1-2; 9 bases are shared with TRBD1. Germline V gene lookup returns CDR1 SGHTA and CDR2 FQGNSA. V gave up 5 bases and J gave up 7 bases; unmatched junction bases: 5. The CDR3 is 13 amino acids. As DNA, the CDR3 is TGTGCCAGCAGCCGTGACAGGGGGGTTGGCTACACCTTC. It translates to CASSRDRGVGYTF. Full variable domain (outside the CDR3, taken from reference TRBV7-2 and TRBJ1-2): GAGVSQSPSNKVTEKGKDVELRCDPISGHTALYWYRQSLGQGLEFLIYFQGNSAPDKSGLPSDRFSAERTGGSVSTLTIQRTQQEDSAVYLCASSRDRGVGYTFGSGTRLTVV.

The CDR3 loop reads CASSEVAGDQPQHF. Here the CDR3 DNA reads TGTGCCAGCAGTGAAGTCGCAGGCGATCAGCCCCAGCATTTT. The rearrangement joins TRBV6-1 to TRBJ1-5; unclear D gene. The germline V gene has CDR1 MNHNS and CDR2 SASEGT. This CDR3 comprises 14 residues. V was cut by 1 base and J by 5 bases, with 9 bases left in between.

This clone was counted only a few times. The chain employs TRBV5-1 and TRBJ2-7; perhaps TRBD2 as D (5 bases). The V gene lost 4 bases and the J gene lost 2 bases, with 16 bases spanning the gap. Germline CDR1 is SGHRS and CDR2 is YFSETQ. The CDR3 has 15 amino acids. DNA for the CDR3: TGCGCCAGCAGCCCCGGGTTGCGGGTTACCTACGAGCAGTACTTC. As protein: CASSPGLRVTYEQYF.

This rearrangement joins TRBV20-1 to TRBJ1-1, with D perhaps matching TRBD1 (5 bases). The CDR3 has 11 amino acids. The germline V gene has CDR1 DFQATT and CDR2 SNEGSKA (reference sequence). The V and J ends lost 3 bases and 5 bases respectively, with 7 bases between them. The CDR3 coding sequence is TGCAGTGCTAGGGGGGGGACTGAAGCTTTCTTT. Translated: CSARGGTEAFF.

CDR3 nucleotides: TGTGCCAGCAGCCCCGGGACAGGGGGCTACGAGCAGTACTTC. Amino acids: CASSPGTGGYEQYF. The V gene is TRBV2, the J gene TRBJ2-7; 11 bases are a match to TRBD1. Germline V gene lookup returns CDR1 SNHLY and CDR2 FYNNEI. V shed 6 bases and J 3 bases; nucleotides not matched to a gene: 4. CDR3 length equals 14 residues.

This clone was recorded once. CDR3 loop: CASSPRESYNEQFF. CDR3 nucleotides: TGTGCCAGCAGCCCCCGGGAGTCCTACAATGAGCAGTTCTTC. This chain links TRBV7-3 with TRBJ2-1, with a tentative D call TRBD2 (6 bases). Between the trimmed V and J ends, which lost 5 bases and 1 base, there was a span of 9 bases. Germline V CDR1 and CDR2: SGHTA, FQGTGA. The CDR3 covers 14 residues.

This clone was found once. This chain links TRBV5-4 with TRBJ2-3, with TRBD2 identical over 13 bases. Germline CDR1 reads SGHNT; CDR2 reads YYREEE (reference sequence). The CDR3 runs 16 residues. With 4 bases clipped from V and 0 bases from J, the junction kept 2 bases outside the gene matches. The CDR3 DNA reads as TGTGCCAGCAGCCCGGGACTAGCGGGGAGCACAGATACGCAGTATTTT. The encoded protein is CASSPGLAGSTDTQYF. Full variable domain (outside the CDR3, taken from reference TRBV5-4 and TRBJ2-3): ETGVTQSPTHLIKTRGQQVTLRCSSQSGHNTVSWYQQALGQGPQFIFQYYREEENGRGNFPPRFSGLQFPNYSSELNVNALELDDSALYLCASSPGLAGSTDTQYFGPGTRLTVL.

This chain connects TRBV6-2 or TRBV6-3 to TRBJ2-1, with D perhaps matching TRBD1 (6 bases). Deletions cut 0 bases from V and 2 bases from J, with 11 bases between. Germline V gene data show CDR1 as MNHEY and CDR2 as SVGEGT. This CDR3 has 16 residues. The CDR3 nucleotides read TGTGCCAGCAGTTACTCGAAAGGACAGCCCTACAATGAGCAGTTCTTC. It codes for CASSYSKGQPYNEQFF.